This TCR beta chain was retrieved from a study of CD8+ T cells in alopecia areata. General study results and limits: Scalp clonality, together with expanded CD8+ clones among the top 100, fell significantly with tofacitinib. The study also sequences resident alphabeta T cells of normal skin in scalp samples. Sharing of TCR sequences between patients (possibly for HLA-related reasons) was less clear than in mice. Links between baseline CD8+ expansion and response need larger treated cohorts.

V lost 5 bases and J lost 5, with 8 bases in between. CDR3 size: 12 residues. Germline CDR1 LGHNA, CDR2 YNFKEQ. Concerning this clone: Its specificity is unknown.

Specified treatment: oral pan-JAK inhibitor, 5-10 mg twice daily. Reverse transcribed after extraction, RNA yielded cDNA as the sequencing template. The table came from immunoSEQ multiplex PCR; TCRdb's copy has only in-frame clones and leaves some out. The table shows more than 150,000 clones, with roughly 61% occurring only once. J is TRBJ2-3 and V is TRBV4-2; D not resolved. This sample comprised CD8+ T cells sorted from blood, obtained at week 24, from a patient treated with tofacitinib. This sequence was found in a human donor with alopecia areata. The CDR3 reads CASSTKQDTQYF. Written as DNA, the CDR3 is TGTGCCAGCAGCACGAAACAAGATACGCAGTATTTT.